These T cell receptor beta chains were read from a single sample in a study of shared clonotypes between healthy human individuals. Produced via immunoSEQ multiplex PCR; TCRdb's table is partial and in-frame only. The repertoire consists of more than 2 million clones, with about 95% occurring once and the leading ten covering about 1.1%. Sequencing was performed on naive CD8+ T cells sorted from blood. These TCRs come from a man younger than 35 in good health. Both conserved end residues are part of each CDR3. The D gene is left open where the match is weak. Only part of the rows carry a size: once, few, many, or a class if the clone is expanded.

cdr3_length,d_call,v_call,j_call,clone_size,cdr3_nt,cdr3_aa
14,TRBD1,TRBV13,TRBJ2-7,NA,TGTGCCAGCAGCTTGCAGGGGGTGTCCTACGAGCAGTACTTC,CASSLQGVSYEQYF
13,TRBD2,TRBV6-5,TRBJ2-7,NA,TGTGCCATCAGTGGGGAGGGGAGGGACGAGCAGTACTTC,CAISGEGRDEQYF
14,NA,TRBV28,TRBJ2-7,NA,TGTGCCAGCAGTTCCCCCTGGACTGTTTACGAGCAGTACTTC,CASSSPWTVYEQYF
14,NA,TRBV6-6,TRBJ1-5,NA,TGTGCCAGCAGTTATCTAGACAGCCTTCAGCCCCAGCATTTT,CASSYLDSLQPQHF
14,NA,TRBV4-3,TRBJ2-7,once,TGCGCCAGCAGCCAAGCAACGGAGGCCTACGAGCAGTACTTC,CASSQATEAYEQYF
15,NA,TRBV6-5,TRBJ1-2,NA,TGTGCCAGCAGTTCCCGGGACGAGGGGGTATATGGCTACACCTTC,CASSSRDEGVYGYTF
16,NA,TRBV9,TRBJ2-2,NA,TGTGCCAGCAGCGTAGAGAGGGGCGCGAACACCGGGGAGCTGTTTTTT,CASSVERGANTGELFF
16,TRBD1,TRBV7-9,TRBJ2-5,NA,TGTGCCAGCAGCCCCCCCACAGGGGGCTTCCAAGAGACCCAGTACTTC,CASSPPTGGFQETQYF
15,TRBD2,TRBV14,TRBJ2-2,NA,TGTGCCAGCAGCCTTTTCATGCGGGAGGCCGGGGAGCTGTTTTTT,CASSLFMREAGELFF
13,NA,TRBV5-1,TRBJ2-3,NA,TGCGCCAGCAGCTTAGGGTTTACAGATACGCAGTATTTT,CASSLGFTDTQYF
15,NA,TRBV5-1,TRBJ1-2,NA,TGCGCCAGCAGGGAGGATCCACCAAGATACCAAGGCTACACCTTC,CASREDPPRYQGYTF
12,NA,TRBV7-9,TRBJ2-7,NA,TGTGCCAGCAGCCCGGGCCATTTCGAGCAGTACTTC,CASSPGHFEQYF
17,TRBD2,TRBV10-2,TRBJ2-1,NA,TGCGCCAGCAGTGGATTGGACTCCTTAGCGGGTAACAATGAGCAGTTCTTC,CASSGLDSLAGNNEQFF
16,TRBD1,TRBV4-3,TRBJ2-5,once,TGCGCCAGCAGCCAAGACCGAGGACAGGGGCAAGAGACCCAGTACTTC,CASSQDRGQGQETQYF
16,TRBD1,TRBV30,TRBJ1-1,NA,TGTGCCTGGAGTGCGCGATTGGACAGGGTATACACTGAAGCTTTCTTT,CAWSARLDRVYTEAFF
17,NA,TRBV10-3,TRBJ2-5,NA,TGTGCCATCAGTGATACGAACCCCAGGGGACTCCAAGAGACCCAGTACTTC,CAISDTNPRGLQETQYF
15,NA,TRBV6-5,TRBJ1-2,NA,TGTGCCAGCAGTCCCCAGGACCCAAATAACTATGGCTACACCTTC,CASSPQDPNNYGYTF
16,NA,TRBV25-1,TRBJ2-2,NA,TGTGCCAGCAGTGAATTTGGGGGCGCGGGCACCGGGGAGCTGTTTTTT,CASSEFGGAGTGELFF
13,NA,TRBV10-3,TRBJ1-2,NA,TGTGCCATCAGTGATTCAGGAGGGTATGGCTACACCTTC,CAISDSGGYGYTF
16,TRBD2,TRBV7-9,TRBJ2-1,NA,TGTGCCAGCAGCTTGATTTCAGCGGGGGTCCACAATGAGCAGTTCTTC,CASSLISAGVHNEQFF
14,TRBD1,TRBV7-9,TRBJ2-7,NA,TGTGCCAGCAGTCGGGACAGTAAGACCTACGAGCAGTACTTC,CASSRDSKTYEQYF
13,NA,TRBV4-1,TRBJ2-5,NA,TGCGCCAGCAGCTTAGCAAGACAAGAGACCCAGTACTTC,CASSLARQETQYF
14,TRBD1,TRBV11-3,TRBJ2-7,NA,TGTGCCAGCAGCTGGACAGGGAGCTCCTACGAGCAGTACTTC,CASSWTGSSYEQYF
15,NA,TRBV7-9,TRBJ1-1,NA,TGTGCCAGCAGCCCGCTGGGGGGGCAGAACACTGAAGCTTTCTTT,CASSPLGGQNTEAFF
17,NA,TRBV7-9,TRBJ2-1,NA,TGTGCCAGCACCGTTGGACAGGGAAGGATAGCGGGCACTGAGCAGTTCTTC,CASTVGQGRIAGTEQFF
14,NA,TRBV9,TRBJ2-7,NA,TGTGCCAGCAGCGTAGGCACTACCCCCTACGAGCAGTACTTC,CASSVGTTPYEQYF
12,NA,TRBV13,TRBJ1-1,NA,TGTGCCAGCAGCTGGGAGAACACTGAAGCTTTCTTT,CASSWENTEAFF
15,TRBD1,TRBV7-9,TRBJ1-1,few,TGTGCCAGCAGCTTAGCGGACAGGGGGAACACTGAAGCTTTCTTT,CASSLADRGNTEAFF
16,NA,TRBV5-4,TRBJ2-2,NA,TGTGCCAGCAGCTTACTAGGACTCCGGAACACCGGGGAGCTGTTTTTT,CASSLLGLRNTGELFF
14,NA,TRBV4-1,TRBJ2-3,NA,TGCGCCAGCAGCCAACTGCTCGGGGAAGATACGCAGTATTTT,CASSQLLGEDTQYF
13,NA,TRBV30,TRBJ1-2,NA,TGTGCCGGCAGGATAGGACACAACTATGGCTACACCTTC,CAGRIGHNYGYTF
14,NA,TRBV21-1,TRBJ2-3,NA,TGTGCCAGCGCTCTCGGGGGTCTCACAGATACGCAGTATTTT,CASALGGLTDTQYF
15,NA,TRBV7-2,TRBJ1-5,NA,TGTGCCAGCAGCTCCGACGGGTATAGCAATCAGCCCCAGCATTTT,CASSSDGYSNQPQHF
15,NA,TRBV11-2,TRBJ2-5,NA,TGTGCCAGCAGCTTTTCCGGGACTCTTCAAGAGACCCAGTACTTC,CASSFSGTLQETQYF
11,TRBD1,TRBV5-6,TRBJ2-3,once,TGTGCCAGCAGCTCCGGGACAGGGGAGTATTTT,CASSSGTGEYF
14,NA,TRBV19,TRBJ1-6,few,TGTGCCAGTACGGAGAGGGAATGGAATTCACCCCTCCACTTT,CASTEREWNSPLHF
16,NA,TRBV7-9,TRBJ1-3,NA,TGTGCCAGCAGCTTAGAGGGGGGCCCCCAAGGGGACACCATATATTTT,CASSLEGGPQGDTIYF
14,NA,TRBV9,TRBJ2-7,NA,TGTGCCAGCAGCGTAGACATGTACACCTACGAGCAGTACTTC,CASSVDMYTYEQYF
13,NA,TRBV2,TRBJ2-7,NA,TGTGCCAGCAGAGGACTAATAAACTACGAGCAGTACTTC,CASRGLINYEQYF
15,TRBD1,TRBV30,TRBJ2-5,NA,TGTGCCTGGAGCCACTACGGACAGGACCAAGAGACCCAGTACTTC,CAWSHYGQDQETQYF
15,TRBD1,TRBV5-4,TRBJ1-4,NA,TGTGCCAGCAGCTTGGAGGCAGGGGGCAGTGAAAAACTGTTTTTT,CASSLEAGGSEKLFF